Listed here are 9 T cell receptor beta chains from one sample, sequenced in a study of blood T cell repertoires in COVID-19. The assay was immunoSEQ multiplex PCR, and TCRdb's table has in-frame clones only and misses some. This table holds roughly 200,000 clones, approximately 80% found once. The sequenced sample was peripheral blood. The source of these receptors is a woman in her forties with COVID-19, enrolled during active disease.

CDR3 DNA sequence: TGTGCCAGCTCGGAACAGGGTCGGACTGAAGCTTTCTTT. It specifies CASSEQGRTEAFF. This chain connects TRBV18 to TRBJ1-1, with D perhaps TRBD1 (6 bases). Germline lookup yields CDR1 KGHSH and CDR2 LQKENI. Trimming stripped 6 bases from V and 5 bases from J, with 13 bases between. The CDR3 has 13 residues.

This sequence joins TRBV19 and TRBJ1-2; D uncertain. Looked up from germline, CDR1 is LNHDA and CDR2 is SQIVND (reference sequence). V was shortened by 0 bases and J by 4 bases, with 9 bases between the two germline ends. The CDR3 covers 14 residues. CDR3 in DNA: TGTGCCAGTAGTATAGAACCTACGGGCTATGGCTACACCTTC. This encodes CASSIEPTGYGYTF.

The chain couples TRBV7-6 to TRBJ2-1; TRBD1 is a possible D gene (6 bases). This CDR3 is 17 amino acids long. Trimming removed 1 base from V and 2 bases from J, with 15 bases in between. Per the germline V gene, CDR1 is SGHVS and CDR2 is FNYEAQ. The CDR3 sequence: CASSLVVLTGPYNEQFF. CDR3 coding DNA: TGTGCCAGCAGCTTAGTAGTTCTCACAGGGCCCTACAATGAGCAGTTCTTC.

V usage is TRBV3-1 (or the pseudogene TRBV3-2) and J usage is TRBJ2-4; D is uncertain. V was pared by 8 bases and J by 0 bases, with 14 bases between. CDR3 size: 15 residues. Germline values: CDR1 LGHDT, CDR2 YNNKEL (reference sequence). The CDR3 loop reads CASSPSQIAKNIQYF. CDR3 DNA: TGTGCCAGCTCCCCAAGTCAGATAGCCAAAAACATTCAGTACTTC.

CDR3 in DNA: TGTGCCAGTAGGCCCTCTAGCGCGACCTACAATGAGCAGTTCTTC. Its translation is CASRPSSATYNEQFF. The rearrangement uses TRBV19 and TRBJ2-1; D might be TRBD2 (6 bases). V lost 6 bases and J lost 2, with 14 bases in between. Germline values: CDR1 LNHDA, CDR2 SQIVND (reference sequence). The length of the CDR3 is 15 residues.

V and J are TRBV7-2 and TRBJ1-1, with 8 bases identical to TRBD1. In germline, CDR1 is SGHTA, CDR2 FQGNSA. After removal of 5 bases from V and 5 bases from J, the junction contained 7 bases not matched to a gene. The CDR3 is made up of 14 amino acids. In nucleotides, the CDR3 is TGTGCCAGCAGCCCCCAGGGGGCGCGGACTGAAGCTTTCTTT. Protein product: CASSPQGARTEAFF.

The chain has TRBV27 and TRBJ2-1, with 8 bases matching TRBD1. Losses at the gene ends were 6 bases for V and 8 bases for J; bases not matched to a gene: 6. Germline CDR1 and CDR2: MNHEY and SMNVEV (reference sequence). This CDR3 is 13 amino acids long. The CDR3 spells CASRDRDSHEQFF. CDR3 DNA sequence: TGTGCCAGCAGGGACAGGGATTCGCATGAGCAGTTCTTC.

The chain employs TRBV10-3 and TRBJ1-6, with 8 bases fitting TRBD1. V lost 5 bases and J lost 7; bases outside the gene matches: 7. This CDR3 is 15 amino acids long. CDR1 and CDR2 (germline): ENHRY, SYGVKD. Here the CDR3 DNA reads TGTGCCATCAGTATCGGACAGGGAGACAATTCACCCCTCCACTTT. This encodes CAISIGQGDNSPLHF.

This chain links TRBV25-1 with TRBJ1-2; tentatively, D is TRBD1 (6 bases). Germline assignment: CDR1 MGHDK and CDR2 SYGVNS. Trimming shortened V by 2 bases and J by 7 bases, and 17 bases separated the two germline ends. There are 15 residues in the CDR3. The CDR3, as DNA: TGTGCCAGCAGTGAAGCGGGGGGGCCGGGGTTTGGCTACACCTTC. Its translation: CASSEAGGPGFGYTF.